This TCR beta chain was captured by sequencing in a study of T-cell reconstitution after alpha-beta-depleted transplantation in children. Unique molecular identifiers were built into the TCRbeta library. Each CDR3 protein is one row after TCRdb ran MiXCR on the PCR reads. The sample lists about a million distinct CDR3 sequences, less than 30% occurring once. Turning to this clonotype: Its antigen is still unknown.

This CDR3 is built from 13 residues. The germline V gene encodes CDR1 LGHNA and CDR2 YSLEER. The V gene lost 0 bases and the J gene lost 6 bases, with 9 bases spanning the gap. Whole-study results and caveats: Alpha-beta T cells present about two months after transplant were reported to originate from several hundred expanded graft clones. T-cell numbers and diversity one year post-transplant derived largely from freshly generated T cells.

This TCR was recovered from a boy less than two years old who had a stem cell transplant for SCID, so the T cells may come from the graft donor. The rearrangement uses TRBV4-3 and TRBJ2-7; D unresolved. The sequencing here drew on PBMCs, mostly from graft donor cells, taken 360 days after TCRalphabeta/CD19-depleted stem cell transplant. CDR3 in DNA: TGCGCCAGCAGCCAAGATCGGGCTGGCGAGCAGTACTTC. It translates to CASSQDRAGEQYF.